The 27 T cell receptor beta chains in this list originate from one sample, sequenced in a study of neurological immune-mediated disorders. One entry per CDR3 protein results from TCRdb running MiXCR on the 5' RACE reads. This sample has about 30,000 distinct CDR3 sequences, with 15% to 20% found just once. Time point meaning: technical triplicate 3. Sequenced material: CD4+ T cells from blood. Receptors were obtained from a female donor with HTLV-1-associated myelopathy (HAM/TSP).

There are many counts of this clonotype. The chain combines TRBV16 with TRBJ2-7, with TRBD1 matching over 8 bases. CDR3 size: 15 residues. The ends lost 1 base at V and 3 bases at J; junction bases unmatched: 5. Germline loops: CDR1 KGHSY, CDR2 FQNENV. This chain's CDR3 is CASSQLDRAIYEQYF. Here the CDR3 DNA reads TGTGCCAGCAGCCAATTGGACAGGGCTATCTACGAGCAGTACTTC.

About this clonotype: One end of the junction is discordant with germline, which a read error may explain. The chain joins TRBV7-3 to TRBJ2-3; 9 bases fit TRBD1. CDR1 and CDR2 from the germline V gene are SGHTA and FQGTGA. This CDR3 comprises 14 residues. The CDR3 region is CASSSQGASDTHYF. The CDR3 nucleotides are TGTGCCAGCAGCTCACAGGGGGCGTCAGATACGCACTACTTT.

This clonotype was counted many times. The V and J genes are TRBV20-1 and TRBJ1-1; possibly TRBD1 for D (6 bases). Germline V gives CDR1 DFQATT, CDR2 SNEGSKA (reference sequence). V lost 6 bases, J lost 1 base, and 12 bases lay in between. The CDR3 has 13 amino acids. The CDR3 reads CSAQEGGNTEAFF. CDR3 nucleotide sequence: TGCAGTGCGCAAGAGGGGGGGAACACTGAAGCTTTCTTT.

This clonotype was seen ten or more times. The V and J genes are TRBV7-2 and TRBJ2-7, with 9 bases lining up with TRBD1. Germline CDR1 reads SGHTA; CDR2 reads FQGNSA. Losses at the gene ends were 2 bases for V and 7 bases for J; bases not matched to a gene: 6. CDR3 length equals 14 residues. CDR3 loop: CASSLHRDRDEQYF. CDR3 nucleotides: TGTGCCAGCAGCTTACACCGGGACAGGGATGAGCAGTACTTC. The full variable domain, its missing parts supplied by reference TRBV7-2 and TRBJ2-7, is GAGVSQSPSNKVTEKGKDVELRCDPISGHTALYWYRQSLGQGLEFLIYFQGNSAPDKSGLPSDRFSAERTGGSVSTLTIQRTQQEDSAVYLCASSLHRDRDEQYFGPGTRLTVT.

This clonotype came up many times. The chain combines TRBV6-5 with TRBJ2-2, with 13 bases identical to TRBD2. J was trimmed by 6 bases and V by 6 bases; bases with no gene match: 1. Looked up from germline, CDR1 is MNHEY and CDR2 is SVGAGI. This CDR3 has 14 amino acids. CDR3 sequence (DNA): TGTGCCAGCAGCGGACTAGCGGGAGCCGGGGAGCTGTTTTTT. It yields the protein CASSGLAGAGELFF.

Many counts were recorded for this clonotype. V and J are TRBV9 and TRBJ2-7; no clear D gene. The CDR3 contains 13 residues. Germline-derived CDR1 and CDR2 are SGDLS and YYNGEE. Trimming shortened V by 1 base and J by 7 bases, and 12 bases separated the two germline ends. CDR3: CASSVTAGREQYF. The CDR3 DNA sequence: TGTGCCAGCAGCGTAACCGCCGGACGGGAGCAGTACTTC.

Concerning this clonotype itself: The junction differs from germline at one of its ends, possibly a read error. The chain recombines TRBV14 with TRBJ1-1; a possible D gene is TRBD1 (5 bases). The CDR3 totals 16 residues. Germline V CDR1 and CDR2: SGHDN, FVKESK. The CDR3 nucleotides read TGTGTCAGCAGCCTCTACTTAGGACAAATGAACACTGAAGCTTTTTTT. It codes for CVSSLYLGQMNTEAFF.

Ten or more counts support this clonotype. The chain couples TRBV29-1 to TRBJ1-6, with D unclear. Germline CDR1 reads SQVTM; CDR2 reads ANQGSEA. The germline V and J ends were trimmed by 4 bases and 6 bases, with 7 bases remaining between them. The CDR3 has 12 residues. The chain's CDR3 is CSVGQRNSPLHF. In DNA form, the CDR3 reads TGCAGCGTTGGGCAGCGTAATTCACCCCTCCACTTT.

This clonotype was picked up many times. V and J are TRBV20-1 and TRBJ2-1, with unresolved D. The V end lost 0 bases, the J end lost 4 bases, and 7 bases lay between the germline ends. The CDR3 runs 13 residues. Germline V gene data show CDR1 as DFQATT and CDR2 as SNEGSKA (reference sequence). Written as DNA, the CDR3 is TGCAGTGCTAGAGATGGGGAATACAATGAGCAGTTCTTC. Residues: CSARDGEYNEQFF.

This clonotype was observed at least ten times. The rearrangement uses TRBV5-1 and TRBJ1-4, with D perhaps matching TRBD1 (5 bases). V was trimmed by 0 bases and J by 8 bases, leaving 11 bases between them. Per germline, CDR1 SGHRS and CDR2 YFSETQ. This CDR3 contains 14 residues. The CDR3 region is CASSLAFEGEKLFF. DNA for the CDR3: TGCGCCAGCAGCTTGGCCTTCGAGGGGGAAAAACTGTTTTTT.

The sample holds many counts of this clonotype. The genes are TRBV5-1 and TRBJ2-6, with 10 bases identical to TRBD1. Germline V lookup: CDR1 SGHRS, CDR2 YFSETQ. Trimming took 2 bases from V and 4 from J; bases not matched to a gene: 6. The CDR3 length is 17 residues. The CDR3 protein is CASSFSGTGVGANVLTF. The CDR3 DNA reads as TGCGCCAGCAGCTTCTCCGGGACAGGGGTAGGGGCCAACGTCCTGACTTTC.

This clonotype was counted at least ten times. The V and J genes are TRBV9 and TRBJ1-2; D may be TRBD1 (5 bases). V shed 2 bases and J shed 7 bases, with 15 bases lying between them. Germline lookup yields CDR1 SGDLS and CDR2 YYNGEE. CDR3 length equals 14 residues. As DNA, the CDR3 is TGTGCCAGCAGCGTCGCGGGGCAACGGGGTGGCTACACCTTC. Residues: CASSVAGQRGGYTF.

The chain has TRBV11-2 and TRBJ2-2; D is undetermined. V was pared by 6 bases and J by 8 bases, with 10 bases between. This CDR3 is built from 12 residues. Germline lookup yields CDR1 SGHAT and CDR2 FQNNGV. Here the CDR3 reads CASREYTGELFF. Here the CDR3 DNA reads TGTGCCAGCAGAGAATATACGGGGGAGCTGTTTTTT.

This chain joins TRBV6-5 and TRBJ2-7, with D possibly TRBD1 on 6 matching bases. Trimming pared 5 bases from V and 3 bases from J, leaving 11 bases between. Germline CDR1 and CDR2: MNHEY and SVGAGI. The CDR3 is made up of 13 amino acids. CDR3 DNA: TGTGCCAGCAGTCTGGACAGATACTACGAGCAGTACTTC. Encoded protein: CASSLDRYYEQYF.

This clonotype was counted ten times or more. In DNA, the CDR3 is TGTGCCAGCAGCCAAGGGAGCGGGGGGAAGTGGGAGACCCAGTACTTC. This sequence encodes CASSQGSGGKWETQYF. The V gene is TRBV4-2, the J gene TRBJ2-5; 9 positions match TRBD2. CDR1 and CDR2 from the germline V gene are LGHNA and YNFKEQ. Trimming took 1 base from V and 5 from J; bases not matched to a gene: 8. The CDR3 totals 16 residues.

This clonotype has ten or more counts. This chain uses TRBV15 with TRBJ2-7; a possible D gene is TRBD1 (6 bases). Germline-derived CDR1 and CDR2 are LNHNV and YYDKDF (reference sequence). CDR3 length equals 13 residues. V lost 0 bases and J 9 bases, leaving 12 bases between the germline ends. The CDR3 loop reads CATSRDRGGWQYF. CDR3 nucleotides: TGTGCCACCAGCAGAGACAGGGGTGGATGGCAGTACTTC.

This clonotype was counted at least ten times. The DNA of the CDR3 is TGTGCCAGCAGTTTCCCCCCCCGTCGGGGAACTGTTGGCTACACCTTC. Translating gives CASSFPPRRGTVGYTF. The J gene is TRBJ1-2, the V gene TRBV12-3 or TRBV12-4; D call uncertain. The CDR3 is 16 amino acids. Deletions cut 3 bases from V and 7 bases from J, with 21 bases between.

This clonotype was seen many times. V is TRBV18 and J is TRBJ1-1; D call uncertain. The CDR3 sequence is 12 residues long. Per the germline V gene, CDR1 is KGHSH and CDR2 is LQKENI. Trimming took 4 bases from V and 5 from J, leaving 8 bases between them. In DNA form, the CDR3 reads TGTGCCAGCTCACAGGGAGGGACTGAAGCTTTCTTT. It yields the protein CASSQGGTEAFF.

This clonotype was counted many times. The chain joins TRBV20-1 to TRBJ2-7, with D perhaps TRBD2 (5 bases). The V gene lost 0 bases and the J gene lost 0 bases, with 9 bases spanning the gap. CDR1 DFQATT and CDR2 SNEGSKA come from the germline V gene (reference sequence). The CDR3 is made up of 14 amino acids. DNA for the CDR3: TGCAGTGCTAGAGACCCGAGGGACTCCTACGAGCAGTACTTC. It codes for CSARDPRDSYEQYF.

This clonotype was picked up many times. The chain links TRBV30 to TRBJ1-1, with TRBD1 matching 8 bases. Germline V gene lookup returns CDR1 GTSNPN and CDR2 SVGIG (reference sequence). J lost 3 bases, V lost 5 bases, and 8 bases had no gene match. The length of the CDR3 is 14 residues. CDR3 in amino acids: CAWDRGPADTEAFF. CDR3 nucleotides: TGTGCCTGGGACAGGGGCCCGGCGGACACTGAAGCTTTCTTT.

This clonotype has ten or more counts. The chain recombines TRBV6-5 with TRBJ1-6, with 8 bases matching TRBD1. The V segment lost 2 bases and the J segment 5 bases; nucleotides outside the gene matches: 5. The CDR3 is made up of 16 amino acids. In germline, CDR1 is MNHEY, CDR2 SVGAGI. CDR3 coding DNA: TGTGCCAGCAGTTACGGGTCGGGACAGGATAATTCACCCCTCCACTTT. This sequence encodes CASSYGSGQDNSPLHF.

Many counts were recorded for this clonotype. The V and J genes are TRBV4-1 and TRBJ2-7, with a tentative D call TRBD1 (6 bases). Germline loops: CDR1 MGHRA, CDR2 YSYEKL. V lost 4 bases and J lost 0, with 16 bases in between. This CDR3 contains 16 residues. CDR3 sequence (DNA): TGCGCCAGCAGCCTAACCGGGACACTGGACTCCTACGAGCAGTACTTC. Its translation: CASSLTGTLDSYEQYF.

This clonotype was counted many times. The V gene is TRBV10-3, the J gene TRBJ1-1; D unclear. Looked up from germline, CDR1 is ENHRY and CDR2 is SYGVKD. The V gene lost 3 bases and the J gene lost 4 bases, with 15 bases spanning the gap. This CDR3 is built from 15 residues. In nucleotides, the CDR3 is TGTGCCATCAGTGAATCGGGAGGATATTCCACTGAAGCTTTCTTT. It encodes CAISESGGYSTEAFF.

The V and J genes are TRBV6-2 or TRBV6-3 and TRBJ2-1; 11 bases align to TRBD2. Germline V gene sequence: CDR1 MNHEY, CDR2 SVGEGT. The V and J ends lost 7 bases and 13 bases, in that order; junction bases with no gene match: 6. The CDR3 totals 12 residues. CDR3 region: CASISTSGGQFF. The CDR3 nucleotides read TGTGCCAGCATTAGTACTAGCGGGGGACAGTTCTTC.

Within the sample, this clonotype is medium-sized. The chain links TRBV5-1 to TRBJ2-1; possibly TRBD2 for D (6 bases). CDR1 is SGHRS and CDR2 is YFSETQ in the germline V gene. Trimming took off 2 bases at V and 10 bases at J, with 16 bases between the two ends. The CDR3 has 14 residues. The CDR3 DNA sequence: TGCGCCAGCAGCTTTAGCGGCGATTCACGGGAGCAGTTCTTC. Its protein is CASSFSGDSREQFF.

As to this clonotype: A read error may be the cause here, since a much bigger clone is one base away. The chain uses TRBV18 and TRBJ1-4, with a tentative D call TRBD1 (6 bases). V lost 3 bases and J 2 bases, leaving 13 bases between the germline ends. The CDR3 spans 16 residues. In germline, CDR1 is KGHSH, CDR2 LQKENI. The CDR3 loop reads CASSPVGARTNEKLFF. DNA for the CDR3: TGTGCCAGCTCACCGGTGGGGGCGCGGACTAATGAAAAACTGTTTTTT.

The table lists this clonotype with many counts. The CDR3 loop is CASSFNSGTDTQYF. CDR3 in DNA: TGTGCCAGCAGCTTCAACAGCGGCACAGATACGCAGTATTTT. The chain uses TRBV5-5 and TRBJ2-3; no reliable D call. Germline assignment: CDR1 SGHKS and CDR2 YYEKEE (reference sequence). The CDR3 totals 14 residues. Trimming cost V 2 bases and J 1 base, with 8 bases left between them. Variable domain in full (rest from reference TRBV5-5 and TRBJ2-3): DAGVTQSPTHLIKTRGQQVTLRCSPISGHKSVSWYQQVLGQGPQFIFQYYEKEERGRGNFPDRFSARQFPNYSSELNVNALLLGDSALYLCASSFNSGTDTQYFGPGTRLTVL.